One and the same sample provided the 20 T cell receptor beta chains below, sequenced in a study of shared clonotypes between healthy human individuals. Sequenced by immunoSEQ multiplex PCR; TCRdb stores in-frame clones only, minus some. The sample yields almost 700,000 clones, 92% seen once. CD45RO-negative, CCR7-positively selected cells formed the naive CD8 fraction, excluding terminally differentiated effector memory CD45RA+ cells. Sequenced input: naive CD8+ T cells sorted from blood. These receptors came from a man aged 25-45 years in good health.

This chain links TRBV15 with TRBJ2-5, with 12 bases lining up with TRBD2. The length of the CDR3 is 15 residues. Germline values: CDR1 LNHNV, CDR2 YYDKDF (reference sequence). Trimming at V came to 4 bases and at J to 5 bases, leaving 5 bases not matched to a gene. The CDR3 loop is CATSNRTSGTETQYF. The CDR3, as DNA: TGTGCCACCAGCAACCGGACTAGCGGGACCGAGACCCAGTACTTC.

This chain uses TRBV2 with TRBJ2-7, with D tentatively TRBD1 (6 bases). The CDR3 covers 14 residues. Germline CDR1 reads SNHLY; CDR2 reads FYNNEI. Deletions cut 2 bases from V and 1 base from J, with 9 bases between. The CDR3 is CASSEIGTSYEQYF. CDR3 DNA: TGTGCCAGCAGTGAAATTGGGACATCCTACGAGCAGTACTTC.

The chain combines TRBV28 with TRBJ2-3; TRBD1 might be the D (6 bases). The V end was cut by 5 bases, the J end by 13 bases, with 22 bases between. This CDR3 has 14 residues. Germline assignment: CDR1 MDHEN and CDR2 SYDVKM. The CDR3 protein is CASSGRQARVLEYF. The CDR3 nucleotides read TGTGCCAGCAGTGGAAGACAGGCCAGGGTGTTAGAGTATTTT.

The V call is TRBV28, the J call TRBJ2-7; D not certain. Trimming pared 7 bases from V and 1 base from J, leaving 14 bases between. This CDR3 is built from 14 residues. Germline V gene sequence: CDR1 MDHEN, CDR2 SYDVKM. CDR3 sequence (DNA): TGTGCCAGCAACACTTTGGTCTTTTCCTACGAGCAGTACTTC. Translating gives CASNTLVFSYEQYF.

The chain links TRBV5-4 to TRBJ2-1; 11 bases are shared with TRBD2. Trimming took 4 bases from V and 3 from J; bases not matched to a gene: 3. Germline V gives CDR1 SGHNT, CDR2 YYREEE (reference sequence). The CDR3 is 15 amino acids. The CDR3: CASSVGTSGYNEQFF. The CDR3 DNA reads TGTGCCAGCAGCGTTGGGACTAGCGGCTACAATGAGCAGTTCTTC.

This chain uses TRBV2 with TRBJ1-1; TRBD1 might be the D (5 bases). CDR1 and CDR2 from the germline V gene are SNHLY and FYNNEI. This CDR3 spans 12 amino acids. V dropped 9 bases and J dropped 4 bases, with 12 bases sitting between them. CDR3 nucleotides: TGTGCCAGACGTGGGGCGATCACTGAAGCTTTCTTT. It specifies CARRGAITEAFF.

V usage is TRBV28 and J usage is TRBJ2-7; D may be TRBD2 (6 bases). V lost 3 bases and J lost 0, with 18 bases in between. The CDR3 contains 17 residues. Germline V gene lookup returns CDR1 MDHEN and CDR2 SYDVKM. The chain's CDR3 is CASSFTTGTGGSYEQYF. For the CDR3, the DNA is TGTGCCAGCAGTTTCACTACCGGGACCGGGGGCTCCTACGAGCAGTACTTC.

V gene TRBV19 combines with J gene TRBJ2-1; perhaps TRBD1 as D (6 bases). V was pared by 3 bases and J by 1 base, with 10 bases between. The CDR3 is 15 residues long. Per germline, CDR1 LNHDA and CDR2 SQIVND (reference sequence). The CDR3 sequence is CASSILQGSYNEQFF. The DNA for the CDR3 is TGTGCCAGTAGTATTCTACAGGGATCCTACAATGAGCAGTTCTTC. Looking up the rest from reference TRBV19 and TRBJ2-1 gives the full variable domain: DGGITQSPKYLFRKEGQNVTLSCEQNLNHDAMYWYRQDPGQGLRLIYYSQIVNDFQKGDIAEGYSVSREKKESFPLTVTSAQKNPTAFYLCASSILQGSYNEQFFGPGTRLTVL.

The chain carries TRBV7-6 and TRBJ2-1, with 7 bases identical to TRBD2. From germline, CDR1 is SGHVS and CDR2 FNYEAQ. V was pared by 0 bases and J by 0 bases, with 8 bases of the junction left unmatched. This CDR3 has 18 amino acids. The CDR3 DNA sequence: TGTGCCAGCAGCTTAGCGCCCAGCGGGGTTAGCTCCTACAATGAGCAGTTCTTC. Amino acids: CASSLAPSGVSSYNEQFF.

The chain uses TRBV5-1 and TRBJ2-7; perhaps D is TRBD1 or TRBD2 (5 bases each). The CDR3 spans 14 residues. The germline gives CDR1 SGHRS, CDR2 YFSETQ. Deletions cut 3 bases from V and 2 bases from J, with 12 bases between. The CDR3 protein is CASSSGRIAYEQYF. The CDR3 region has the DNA TGCGCCAGCAGCTCGGGGCGCATAGCCTACGAGCAGTACTTC.

For the CDR3, the DNA is TGTGCCAGCGCCGCGGCAGGGGTAGAGTACGAGCAGTACTTC. Its translation is CASAAAGVEYEQYF. The J gene is TRBJ2-7, the V gene TRBV19; D is perhaps TRBD1 (6 bases). Per germline, CDR1 LNHDA and CDR2 SQIVND (reference sequence). The V end lost 9 bases, the J end lost 4 bases, and 19 bases lay between the germline ends. The CDR3 contains 14 residues.

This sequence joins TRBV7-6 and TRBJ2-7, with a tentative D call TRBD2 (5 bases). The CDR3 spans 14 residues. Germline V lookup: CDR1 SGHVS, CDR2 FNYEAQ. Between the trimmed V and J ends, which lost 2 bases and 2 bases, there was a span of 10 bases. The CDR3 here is CASSLSYGTYEQYF. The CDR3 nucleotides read TGTGCCAGCAGCTTAAGTTACGGGACCTACGAGCAGTACTTC.

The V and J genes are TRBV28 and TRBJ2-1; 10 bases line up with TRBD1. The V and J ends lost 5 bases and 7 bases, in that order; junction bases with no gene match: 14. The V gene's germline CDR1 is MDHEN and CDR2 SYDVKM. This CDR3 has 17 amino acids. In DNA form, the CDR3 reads TGTGCCAGCAGTCCACCCCGCGGGACAGGGGTGAGAAATGAGCAGTTCTTC. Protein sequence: CASSPPRGTGVRNEQFF. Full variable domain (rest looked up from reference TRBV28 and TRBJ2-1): DVKVTQSSRYLVKRTGEKVFLECVQDMDHENMFWYRQDPGLGLRLIYFSYDVKMKEKGDIPEGYSVSREKKERFSLILESASTNQTSMYLCASSPPRGTGVRNEQFFGPGTRLTVL.

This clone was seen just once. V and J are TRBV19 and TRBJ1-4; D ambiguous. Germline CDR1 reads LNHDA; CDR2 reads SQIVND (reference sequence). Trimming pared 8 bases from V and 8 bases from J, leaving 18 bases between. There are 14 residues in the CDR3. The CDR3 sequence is CASSNRDLPEKLFF. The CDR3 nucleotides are TGTGCCAGTTCAAACCGGGATCTCCCGGAAAAACTGTTTTTT.

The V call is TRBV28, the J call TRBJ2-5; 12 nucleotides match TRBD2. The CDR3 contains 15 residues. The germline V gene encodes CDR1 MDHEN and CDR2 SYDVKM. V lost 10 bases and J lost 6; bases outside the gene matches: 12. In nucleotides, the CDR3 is TGTGCCACCAGGCGCCGACTAGCGGGAGTCCAGACCCAGTACTTC. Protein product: CATRRRLAGVQTQYF.

CDR3 sequence (DNA): TGTGCCAGCAGCCCGAGGGGAATGGACACCGGGGAGCTGTTTTTT. Its translation is CASSPRGMDTGELFF. V gene TRBV7-6 combines with J gene TRBJ2-2; the D call may be TRBD1 or TRBD2 (5 bases each). Trimming pared 5 bases from V and 3 bases from J, leaving 13 bases between. Germline values: CDR1 SGHVS, CDR2 FNYEAQ. CDR3 size: 15 residues.

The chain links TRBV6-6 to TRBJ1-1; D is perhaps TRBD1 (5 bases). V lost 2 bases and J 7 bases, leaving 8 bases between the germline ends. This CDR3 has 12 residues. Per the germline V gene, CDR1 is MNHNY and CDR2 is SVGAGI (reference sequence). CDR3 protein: CASSYRGGEAFF. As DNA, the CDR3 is TGTGCCAGCAGTTACAGGGGCGGTGAAGCTTTCTTT.

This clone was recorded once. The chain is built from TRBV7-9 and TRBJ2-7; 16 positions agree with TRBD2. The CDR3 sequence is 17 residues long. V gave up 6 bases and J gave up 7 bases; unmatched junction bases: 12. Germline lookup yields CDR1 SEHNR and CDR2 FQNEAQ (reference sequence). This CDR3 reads CASRPGTSGRAREEQYF. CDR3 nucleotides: TGTGCCAGCAGGCCAGGGACTAGCGGGAGGGCCCGGGAGGAGCAGTACTTC.

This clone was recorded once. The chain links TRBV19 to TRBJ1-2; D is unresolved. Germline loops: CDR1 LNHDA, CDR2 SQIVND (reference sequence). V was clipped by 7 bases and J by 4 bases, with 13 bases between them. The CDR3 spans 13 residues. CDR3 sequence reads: CASTISDAYGYTF. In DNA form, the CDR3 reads TGTGCCAGTACTATTTCGGACGCCTATGGCTACACCTTC.

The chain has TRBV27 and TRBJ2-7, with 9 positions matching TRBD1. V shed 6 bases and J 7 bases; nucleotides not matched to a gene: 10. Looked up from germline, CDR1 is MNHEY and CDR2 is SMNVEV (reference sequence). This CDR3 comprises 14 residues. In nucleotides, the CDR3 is TGTGCCAGCAGAAGCTGGACAGGGGTAGATGAGCAGTACTTC. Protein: CASRSWTGVDEQYF.